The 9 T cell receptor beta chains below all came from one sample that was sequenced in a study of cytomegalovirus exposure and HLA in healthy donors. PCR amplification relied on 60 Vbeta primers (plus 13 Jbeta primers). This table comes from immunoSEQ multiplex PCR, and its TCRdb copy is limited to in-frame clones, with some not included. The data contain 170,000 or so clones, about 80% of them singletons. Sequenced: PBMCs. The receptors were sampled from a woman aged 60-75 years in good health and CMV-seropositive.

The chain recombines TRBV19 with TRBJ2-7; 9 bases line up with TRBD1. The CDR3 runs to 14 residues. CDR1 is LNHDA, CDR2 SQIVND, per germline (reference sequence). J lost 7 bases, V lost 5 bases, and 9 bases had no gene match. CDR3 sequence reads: CASSGWDRAGEQYF. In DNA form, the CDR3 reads TGTGCCAGTAGTGGCTGGGACAGGGCGGGAGAGCAGTACTTC. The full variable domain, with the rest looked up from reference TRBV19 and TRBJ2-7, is DGGITQSPKYLFRKEGQNVTLSCEQNLNHDAMYWYRQDPGQGLRLIYYSQIVNDFQKGDIAEGYSVSREKKESFPLTVTSAQKNPTAFYLCASSGWDRAGEQYFGPGTRLTVT.

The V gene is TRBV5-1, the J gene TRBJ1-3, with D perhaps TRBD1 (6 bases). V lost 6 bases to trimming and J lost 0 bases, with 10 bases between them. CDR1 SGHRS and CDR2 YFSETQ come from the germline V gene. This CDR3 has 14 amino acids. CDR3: CASNPDSSGNTIYF. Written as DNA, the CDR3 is TGCGCCAGCAACCCGGACAGCTCTGGAAACACCATATATTTT. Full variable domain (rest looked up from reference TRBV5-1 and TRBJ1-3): KAGVTQTPRYLIKTRGQQVTLSCSPISGHRSVSWYQQTPGQGLQFLFEYFSETQRNKGNFPGRFSGRQFSNSRSEMNVSTLELGDSALYLCASNPDSSGNTIYFGEGSWLTVV.

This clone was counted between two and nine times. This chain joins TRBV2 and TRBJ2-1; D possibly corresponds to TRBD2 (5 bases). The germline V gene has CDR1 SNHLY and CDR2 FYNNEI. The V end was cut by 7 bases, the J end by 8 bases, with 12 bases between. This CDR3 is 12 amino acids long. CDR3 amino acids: CASMGSRDEQFF. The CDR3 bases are TGTGCCAGCATGGGGAGCCGCGATGAGCAGTTCTTC.

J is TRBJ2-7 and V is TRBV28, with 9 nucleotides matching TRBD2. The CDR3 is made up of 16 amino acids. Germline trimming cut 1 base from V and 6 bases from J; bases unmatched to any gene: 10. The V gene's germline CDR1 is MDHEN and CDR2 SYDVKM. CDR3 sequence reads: CASSLFAGGGDVEQYF. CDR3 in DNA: TGTGCCAGCAGTTTATTTGCGGGAGGGGGGGATGTCGAGCAGTACTTC. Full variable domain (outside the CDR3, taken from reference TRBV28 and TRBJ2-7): DVKVTQSSRYLVKRTGEKVFLECVQDMDHENMFWYRQDPGLGLRLIYFSYDVKMKEKGDIPEGYSVSREKKERFSLILESASTNQTSMYLCASSLFAGGGDVEQYFGPGTRLTVT.

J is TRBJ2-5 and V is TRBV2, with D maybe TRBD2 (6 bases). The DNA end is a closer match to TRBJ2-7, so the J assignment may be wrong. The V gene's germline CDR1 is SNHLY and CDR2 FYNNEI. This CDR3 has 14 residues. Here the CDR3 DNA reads TGTGCCAGCAGGGAGGGACGGCAATTCTACGAGCAGTACTTC. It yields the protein CASREGRQFYEQYF.

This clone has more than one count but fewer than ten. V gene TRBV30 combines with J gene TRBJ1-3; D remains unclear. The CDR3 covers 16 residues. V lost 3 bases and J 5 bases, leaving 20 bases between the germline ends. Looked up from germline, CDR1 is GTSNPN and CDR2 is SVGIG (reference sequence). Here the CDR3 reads CAWSGGGSYLRNTIYF. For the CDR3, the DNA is TGTGCCTGGAGCGGAGGAGGTTCCTATTTAAGAAACACCATATATTTT.

Here the CDR3 reads CASSPDRTSGGGYSEQFF. The CDR3 DNA follows: TGTGCCAGCAGCCCCGACCGGACTAGCGGGGGAGGTTATAGTGAGCAGTTCTTC. The rearrangement joins TRBV9 to TRBJ2-1; 13 nucleotides agree with TRBD2. Trimming at V came to 4 bases and at J to 9 bases, leaving 16 bases not matched to a gene. CDR3 length: 18 residues. From germline, CDR1 is SGDLS and CDR2 YYNGEE.

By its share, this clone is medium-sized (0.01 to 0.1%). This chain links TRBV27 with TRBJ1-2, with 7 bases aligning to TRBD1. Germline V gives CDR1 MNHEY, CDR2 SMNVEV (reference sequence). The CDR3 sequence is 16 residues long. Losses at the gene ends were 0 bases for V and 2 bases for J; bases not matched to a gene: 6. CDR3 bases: TGTGCCAGCAGTTTATCCTTCTCGACAGGGAACTATGGCTACACCTTC. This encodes CASSLSFSTGNYGYTF.

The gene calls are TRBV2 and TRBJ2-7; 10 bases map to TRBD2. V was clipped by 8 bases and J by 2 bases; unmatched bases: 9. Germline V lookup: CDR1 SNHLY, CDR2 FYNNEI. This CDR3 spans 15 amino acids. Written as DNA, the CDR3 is TGTGCCAGCTGCCTTTCGAGCGGGGGGGCCTACGAGCAGTACTTC. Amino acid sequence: CASCLSSGGAYEQYF.